This TCR beta chain was retrieved from a study of shared clonotypes between healthy human individuals (dated by TCRdb to 2018 to 2020). Regarding the research as a whole: The cohort comprised a couple of women and a few men aged 18 to 49 years. Per donor, three plates each were used for CD4 naive and CD4 memory, two for CD8 naive, and one for CD8 memory. To estimate repertoire size and how much clonotype sharing occurs between individuals, the study deeply sequenced the blood TCR repertoires of five healthy adults. To increase sequencing depth and limit assay-specific biases, TCR repertoire library preparation and sequencing were carried out by different laboratories using diverse techniques. Leukapheresis yielded between about 0.9 and 9 billion PBMCs per donor. The paper's findings and limits, for the study overall: Sampling was restricted to blood, and TCR repertoires in tissue are likely to differ from TCR repertoires in blood. Because the study included a small number of donors, the genetic and exposure-history diversity represented was limited. Compared with non-shared clonotypes, the clonotypes found in all four sorted-subset donors had higher generation probabilities. Estimated clonotype richness was generally larger for naive than for memory subsets. Incomplete sequencing was indicated by rarefaction of sorted-subset datasets, despite the large sequencing depth. Based on pairwise subsampling, the degree of clonotype sharing among donors was expected to be affected by sequencing depth. Around 5% of naive CD4, roughly 3.5% of naive CD8, 2.3% of memory CD4, and 0.4% of memory CD8 clonotypes were shared across four donors.

The donors were healthy, HIV-negative adults with no recently reported acute infections or vaccinations. All donors were Caucasian adults living in Nashville, Tennessee, USA. CD8 memory samples consisted of magnetically selected CD45RO+ cells combined with CCR7-negative CD45RA+ effector memory (TemRA) cells. Blood was collected by leukapheresis, and PBMCs were isolated by Ficoll-Histopaque density gradient centrifugation and then cryopreserved in liquid nitrogen vapor phase. Analytical flow cytometry was used to check the purity and quantity of every magnetically sorted T cell population. Genomic DNA was isolated from every sorted fraction and measured by UV absorbance on a Nanodrop 2000c. Trimming removed 2 bases from V and 0 bases from J, leaving 16 bases between the germline ends. Including cysteine and phenylalanine, the CDR3 has 17 amino acids. Solely the CDR3 DNA is kept, with 51 bases framed from the first base. From a lookup of the germline V gene, CDR1 and CDR2 are ENHRY and SYGVKD.

Using the deep immunoSEQ assay, TCR CDR3 regions were amplified from genomic DNA by multiplex PCR. Extracted genomic DNA from each cell subset was spread evenly across all wells of several immunoSEQ 96-well plates, with each plate serving as a replicate. For sorted subsets, each replicate PCR was loaded with approximately 200 ng genomic DNA, equivalent to about 30,000 T cell genomes. Purified libraries were quantified with a Qubit 3.0 fluorometer, sized on a Bioanalyzer 2100, and re-quantified with the KAPA Library Quantification kit. Every immunoSEQ 96-well plate was sequenced on a separate single-read 150-cycle Illumina NextSeq 550 flow cell. As for the authors' bioinformatics: The immunoSEQ output contained only junctional sequences without quality scores, so filtering could not match that applied to full-length reads. To assign V/J genes and CDR3, sequences were annotated using PyIR, a Python wrapper for IgBLAST v1.9, with IMGT germline references. Reads were filtered out if the reads had weak V/J assignments (E-value above 1e-6), no CDR3, stop codons, out-of-frame junctions, or ambiguous translated residues. V3J clonotypes were defined as sequences sharing the same inferred V gene, J gene, and CDR3 amino acid sequence. Percentage overlap between repertoires was computed as shared unique clonotypes divided by the size of the smaller repertoire. RTK rarefaction, the Chao1 estimator, and Recon v2.1 estimates of unobserved clonotypes were used to assess repertoire richness. OLGA was used to compute generation probabilities for all TCRbeta clonotypes that the gDNA method yielded from a handful of donors. Imported from immuneACCESS, the table was reduced by TCRdb to in-frame sequences with V and J called. These copies leave out some clones; in studies compared against another copy, an unresolved V gene accounts for under half, and the cause of the remainder is not known. D and trimming were read from the DNA, whereas the V and J calls and clone size are those reported in that table. A total of 90,000 to 120,000 clones appear in this sample, about 71% of them only once. The ten largest clonotypes hold around 25% of the sample.

Concerning this clone: Its cognate antigen has yet to be identified. No base qualities exist here, and no much larger clone lies one base off it.

The sequence links TRBV10-3 to TRBJ1-2, and the D gene may be TRBD1, 6 bases matching. Input material: memory CD8+ T cells sorted from blood. Read against the paper, the sample's cell subset or site label means: CD45RO+ cells pooled with CCR7-negative TemRA cells. The clonotype comes from a woman younger than 45 in good health. The bases are TGTGCCATCAGTGAGGCGGACAGCTTTCGAGCTAACTATGGCTACACCTTC. The resulting protein is CAISEADSFRANYGYTF.